This paragraph covers one T cell receptor (beta chain) sequence. Its matching antigen is unknown. Both 60 Vbeta primers and 13 Jbeta primers went into the PCR. Clones were read by immunoSEQ multiplex PCR, and TCRdb kept only the in-frame ones, dropping some. The sample includes about 78,000 clones, less than 85% of them seen just once. This entry is derived from a study of cytomegalovirus exposure and HLA in healthy donors. Study-wide points: It was about 150 TCR beta chains that were listed as cytomegalovirus-associated. A few chains linked to CMV were shown in vitro to be specific for CMV antigens. Solely CMV serostatus was available to characterize immune exposure.

Source material: PBMCs. The receptor's source is a woman in her 50s in good health and CMV-seronegative.

CDR3 in DNA: TGCGCCAGCAGCTTGGCAGGACAGGGGGCATACAATGAGCAGTTCTTC. It is translated as CASSLAGQGAYNEQFF. This chain joins TRBV5-1 and TRBJ2-1; 11 bases line up with TRBD1. This CDR3 region has 16 residues. The V and J ends lost 0 bases and 4 bases, in that order; junction bases with no gene match: 3. Germline V gene data show CDR1 as SGHRS and CDR2 as YFSETQ.